These 9 T cell receptor beta chains originate from one sample sequenced in a study of identifying expanded T cells in peripheral blood. Clones were sequenced by immunoSEQ multiplex PCR, and TCRdb holds only the in-frame ones, with some missing. The data hold just under 65,000 clones, with approximately 89% observed a single time. The sequencing input was blood. The receptors stem from a person aged 18 to 70 in good health.

This clone has a single count. The V call is TRBV10-3, the J call TRBJ1-2, with unresolved D. V dropped 7 bases and J dropped 6 bases, with 12 bases sitting between them. Germline CDR1 and CDR2: ENHRY and SYGVKD. This CDR3 has 12 amino acids. CDR3 nucleotides: TGTGCCATCAAAGGGTATATCGATGGCTACACCTTC. This codes for CAIKGYIDGYTF.

The chain joins TRBV29-1 to TRBJ2-7; D call uncertain. In germline, CDR1 is SQVTM, CDR2 ANQGSEA. Deletions cut 1 base from V and 6 bases from J, with 4 bases between. This CDR3 region has 10 residues. The CDR3 spells CSVEGGEQYF. In nucleotides, the CDR3 is TGCAGCGTTGAAGGGGGCGAGCAGTACTTC.

The chain is built from TRBV5-1 and TRBJ1-1; D unresolved. The CDR3 is 13 residues long. Germline loops: CDR1 SGHRS, CDR2 YFSETQ. Trimming removed 3 bases from V and 4 bases from J, with 10 bases in between. CDR3 region: CASSSTLGTEAFF. CDR3 sequence (DNA): TGCGCCAGCAGCTCTACCCTTGGCACTGAAGCTTTCTTT.

CDR3 nucleotides: TGTGCCAGCAGCGGTCTCAGGGGGCTCGAACGGTATGGCTACACCTTC. Encoded protein: CASSGLRGLERYGYTF. J is TRBJ1-2 and V is TRBV7-9; 8 bases line up with TRBD1. Trimming at V came to 5 bases and at J to 5 bases, leaving 13 bases not matched to a gene. This CDR3 has 16 residues. In germline, CDR1 is SEHNR, CDR2 FQNEAQ (reference sequence).

This sequence joins TRBV28 and TRBJ2-7; 9 nucleotides line up with TRBD1. Germline CDR1 is MDHEN and CDR2 is SYDVKM. With 3 bases clipped from V and 5 bases from J, the junction kept 5 bases outside the gene matches. The CDR3 sequence is 14 residues long. This CDR3 is CASSFGQGLDEQYF. The CDR3 bases are TGTGCCAGCAGTTTCGGACAGGGGTTGGACGAGCAGTACTTC.

The chain combines TRBV19 with TRBJ2-7, with a possible D match to TRBD1 (6 bases). The V gene lost 0 bases and the J gene lost 6 bases, with 12 bases spanning the gap. CDR3 size: 14 residues. Germline CDR1 LNHDA, CDR2 SQIVND (reference sequence). The CDR3 sequence: CASSIDVGQTEQYF. The CDR3 DNA reads TGTGCCAGTAGTATAGATGTTGGACAGACCGAGCAGTACTTC. The whole variable domain, remainder taken from reference TRBV19 and TRBJ2-7, is DGGITQSPKYLFRKEGQNVTLSCEQNLNHDAMYWYRQDPGQGLRLIYYSQIVNDFQKGDIAEGYSVSREKKESFPLTVTSAQKNPTAFYLCASSIDVGQTEQYFGPGTRLTVT.

V gene TRBV30 combines with J gene TRBJ1-5; TRBD1 might be the D (5 bases). V shed 1 base and J shed 3 bases, with 13 bases lying between them. The CDR3 is 15 residues long. Germline V gives CDR1 GTSNPN, CDR2 SVGIG (reference sequence). CDR3 sequence reads: CAWSAGTGFNQPQHF. The DNA of the CDR3 is TGTGCCTGGAGTGCCGGGACGGGATTCAATCAGCCCCAGCATTTT.

The table lists this clone with a count of one. The chain links TRBV29-1 to TRBJ2-1; TRBD1 might be the D (5 bases). CDR3 length equals 15 residues. The germline V gene encodes CDR1 SQVTM and CDR2 ANQGSEA. V was pared by 5 bases and J by 7 bases, with 21 bases between. The CDR3 nucleotides read TGCAGCGTTCGCAGTCAGGGTCATCACGTGAATGAGCAGTTCTTC. Translated: CSVRSQGHHVNEQFF.

The chain carries TRBV5-6 and TRBJ2-3; D not resolved. The germline V and J ends were trimmed by 0 bases and 2 bases, with 10 bases remaining between them. Germline V gene data show CDR1 as SGHDT and CDR2 as YYEEEE. The length of the CDR3 is 15 residues. CDR3 amino acids: CASSLAFGPTDTQYF. In nucleotides, the CDR3 is TGTGCCAGCAGCTTGGCCTTCGGACCCACAGATACGCAGTATTTT.